The 26 T cell receptor beta chains listed next were all sequenced from one sample in a study of T-cell reconstitution after alpha-beta-depleted transplantation in children (dated by TCRdb to the mid-2010s). The receptor library was made with PCR. Reads for this sample came from an Illumina HiSeq 2500. TCR library preparation used molecular barcoding, with unique molecular identifiers applied to normalize quantification of the TCRbeta repertoire. TCRdb handled the public reads itself, with Q25 trimming in fastp and clone calling in MiXCR, and kept productive beta chains. Here each entry gathers all rows of one CDR3 protein and keeps the most common genes and DNA. The sample table contains roughly 590,000 distinct CDR3 sequences; only one count was recorded for about 15% of them. The biggest ten clones account for approximately 1.1% of the sample. Specimen: PBMCs from the stem cell graft donor, collected from the stem cell graft. The source of these receptors is a human donor who donated a stem cell graft to a child with acute myeloid leukemia.

At least ten counts were recorded for this clonotype. V usage is TRBV20-1 and J usage is TRBJ2-7; possibly TRBD1 or TRBD2 for D (5 bases each). CDR1 and CDR2 from the germline V gene are DFQATT and SNEGSKA (reference sequence). Trimming left V 5 bases short and J 0 bases short, with 20 bases between. This CDR3 is built from 16 residues. The CDR3 bases are TGCAGTGCTTCCCCAGAGGGACGTCAGTTCTCCTACGAGCAGTACTTC. It encodes CSASPEGRQFSYEQYF.

CDR3 in DNA: TGCAGTGCTCTTGCGTTCAATGAGCAGTTCTTC. This translates into CSALAFNEQFF. J is TRBJ2-1 and V is TRBV20-1, with unresolved D. Trimming pared 5 bases from V and 6 bases from J, leaving 8 bases between. CDR1 DFQATT and CDR2 SNEGSKA come from the germline V gene (reference sequence). The CDR3 is made up of 11 amino acids.

The chain is built from TRBV20-1 and TRBJ2-7; D possibly uses TRBD1 or TRBD2 (5 bases each). CDR3 size: 16 residues. V lost 0 bases and J 2 bases, leaving 17 bases between the germline ends. Per the germline V gene, CDR1 is DFQATT and CDR2 is SNEGSKA (reference sequence). This chain's CDR3 is CSARDALGPSTYEQYF. CDR3 sequence (DNA): TGCAGTGCTAGAGATGCTTTGGGACCCTCAACCTACGAGCAGTACTTC.

The table lists this clonotype with a few counts. J is TRBJ2-1 and V is TRBV9; 9 nucleotides agree with TRBD1. V lost 0 bases and J lost 6; bases outside the gene matches: 7. Germline lookup yields CDR1 SGDLS and CDR2 YYNGEE. The CDR3 has 16 amino acids. This CDR3 reads CASSVVGDRGGNEQFF. The CDR3 DNA is TGTGCCAGCAGCGTAGTAGGAGACAGGGGGGGCAATGAGCAGTTCTTC.

In this sample, this clonotype turned up a few times. The chain joins TRBV5-1 to TRBJ1-1; TRBD1 might be the D (5 bases). This CDR3 has 14 residues. V lost 4 bases and J 1 base, leaving 11 bases between the germline ends. CDR1 is SGHRS, CDR2 YFSETQ, per germline. Here the CDR3 DNA reads TGCGCCAGCAGCCCGGAGACAGCGAACACTGAAGCTTTCTTT. Its translation is CASSPETANTEAFF.

V is TRBV12-3 or TRBV12-4 and J is TRBJ2-7; 11 bases align to TRBD1. The V gene end was trimmed by 9 bases and the J gene end by 4 bases; junction bases not matched to a gene: 8. This CDR3 contains 14 residues. As DNA, the CDR3 is TGTGCCAGTGGCCGGGACAGGGGGTTGTACGAGCAGTACTTC. Translating gives CASGRDRGLYEQYF.

This clonotype was counted at least ten times. The chain joins TRBV10-3 to TRBJ2-2; D perhaps matches TRBD2 (6 bases). V was cut by 4 bases and J by 0 bases, with 9 bases left in between. Per germline, CDR1 ENHRY and CDR2 SYGVKD. This CDR3 spans 15 amino acids. CDR3 in DNA: TGTGCCATCAGTGGGAGGGAAACGAACACCGGGGAGCTGTTTTTT. Translation: CAISGRETNTGELFF.

A few counts support this clonotype. The CDR3 region is CATSRDAAEGVGNTIYF. The CDR3 bases are TGTGCCACCAGCAGAGATGCCGCGGAGGGGGTAGGAAACACCATATATTTT. The V and J genes are TRBV15 and TRBJ1-3; D perhaps matches TRBD1 (6 bases). Germline lookup yields CDR1 LNHNV and CDR2 YYDKDF (reference sequence). The V end was cut by 0 bases, the J end by 4 bases, with 16 bases between. The CDR3 loop spans 17 amino acids.

This clonotype was detected only a few times. The chain employs TRBV7-6 and TRBJ1-2; the D gene is possibly TRBD1 (6 bases). CDR1 SGHVS and CDR2 FNYEAQ come from the germline V gene. The length of the CDR3 is 14 residues. V was trimmed by 4 bases and J by 4 bases, leaving 13 bases between them. CDR3 sequence reads: CASSSRTDLYGYTF. The CDR3 nucleotides are TGTGCCAGCAGCTCTAGGACAGACCTCTATGGCTACACCTTC.

This clonotype was counted ten times or more. The gene calls are TRBV20-1 and TRBJ2-5; D remains unclear. CDR3 length: 14 amino acids. V was shortened by 7 bases and J by 5 bases, with 20 bases between the two germline ends. CDR1 is DFQATT, CDR2 SNEGSKA, per germline (reference sequence). The CDR3 DNA is TGCAGTGGACAATTTGATACCAGGCTGGAGACCCAGTACTTC. Translated, it gives CSGQFDTRLETQYF.

The chain carries TRBV29-1 and TRBJ2-1; 11 bases are a match to TRBD2. The V gene's germline CDR1 is SQVTM and CDR2 ANQGSEA. This CDR3 has 14 amino acids. The trim removed 8 bases at V and 4 bases at J, leaving 7 bases unmatched. CDR3 protein: CSSATSGAYNEQFF. For the CDR3, the DNA is TGCAGCTCTGCGACTAGCGGGGCTTACAATGAGCAGTTCTTC.

V gene TRBV7-9 combines with J gene TRBJ1-1; weak D call: TRBD1 (5 bases). The CDR3 is 15 amino acids. Trimming cost V 5 bases and J 7 bases, with 20 bases left between them. Germline assignment: CDR1 SEHNR and CDR2 FQNEAQ (reference sequence). CDR3: CASSHQSIGGIEAFF. In DNA, the CDR3 is TGTGCCAGCAGCCACCAATCCATTGGGGGAATTGAAGCTTTCTTT.

Here the CDR3 reads CASSPTDRGSYNEQFF. The CDR3 nucleotides read TGTGCCAGCAGCCCTACGGACAGGGGCTCCTACAATGAGCAGTTCTTC. This chain links TRBV25-1 with TRBJ2-1; 9 bases match TRBD1. Trimming cost V 6 bases and J 0 bases; bases outside gene matches: 6. Germline CDR1 reads MGHDK; CDR2 reads SYGVNS. The CDR3 consists of 16 residues.

The sample holds many counts of this clonotype. This rearrangement joins TRBV20-1 to TRBJ2-5; D possibly corresponds to TRBD2 (5 bases). This CDR3 is built from 14 residues. Germline values: CDR1 DFQATT, CDR2 SNEGSKA (reference sequence). The V end lost 5 bases, the J end lost 1 base, and 14 bases lay between the germline ends. CDR3 sequence reads: CSAPRRGLQETQYF. The CDR3 nucleotides read TGCAGTGCTCCCCGCCGGGGTCTCCAAGAGACCCAGTACTTC.

In regard to this clonotype: The DNA is omitted, as the CDR3 cannot be located on it reliably, and the CDR3 follows TCRdb's listing. This chain joins TRBV11-2 and TRBJ2-5; the table names TRBD1, a call not compared with the DNA. Ends included, the CDR3 has 15 residues. Germline CDR1 SGHAT, CDR2 FQNNGV. This CDR3 is CASSFRGRLQETQYF.

This clonotype was observed a few times. V gene TRBV20-1 combines with J gene TRBJ1-5; 7 bases fit TRBD1. V lost 3 bases and J lost 2; bases outside the gene matches: 10. The CDR3 runs 16 residues. Germline CDR1 reads DFQATT; CDR2 reads SNEGSKA (reference sequence). CDR3 sequence (DNA): TGCAGTGCTAGTGGATTTGACAGGGAAGGCAATCAGCCCCAGCATTTT. Its translation is CSASGFDREGNQPQHF.

This clonotype has a count of ten or more. The V call is TRBV20-1, the J call TRBJ2-7; tentatively, D is TRBD1 (5 bases). V shed 1 base and J shed 5 bases, with 15 bases lying between them. CDR1 DFQATT and CDR2 SNEGSKA come from the germline V gene (reference sequence). This CDR3 region has 14 residues. The CDR3 DNA reads as TGCAGTGCTAGAGGATCCCAGGGAAGGGACGAGCAGTACGTC. It codes for CSARGSQGRDEQYV.

The CDR3 DNA is TGTGCCAGCAGCATCGCGATCGGTTTTATAGGTTACGACAGAGCGAGGCGCAATCAGCCCCAGCATTTT. The encoded protein is CASSIAIGFIGYDRARRNQPQHF. The chain employs TRBV6-4 and TRBJ1-5; a possible D gene is TRBD1 (5 bases). CDR1 and CDR2 from the germline V gene are MRHNA and SNTAGT. The length of the CDR3 is 23 residues. The V gene lost 6 bases and the J gene lost 2 bases, with 38 bases spanning the gap.

This clonotype was counted many times. The chain is built from TRBV20-1 and TRBJ2-1; 14 bases are shared with TRBD2. V lost 0 bases to trimming and J lost 3 bases; unmatched junction nucleotides: 7. The CDR3 extends over 18 amino acids. CDR1 DFQATT and CDR2 SNEGSKA come from the germline V gene (reference sequence). CDR3 DNA sequence: TGCAGTGCTAGAGATGCCTTCGGGACTAGCGGGGGCTACAATGAGCAGTTCTTC. Residues: CSARDAFGTSGGYNEQFF.

Worth noting for this clonotype: Just one base apart from a much larger clone, this may be a read error. The gene calls are TRBV24-1 and TRBJ2-1; 9 bases line up with TRBD2. The V segment lost 4 bases and the J segment 3 bases; nucleotides outside the gene matches: 0. Germline V gene data show CDR1 as KGHDR and CDR2 as SFDVKD. CDR3 length: 14 residues. CDR3 coding DNA: TGTGCCACCAGTGAGCGGGGGGGCTACAATGAGCAGTTCTTC. Protein sequence: CATSERGGYNEQFF.

This clonotype showed up just a few times. The J gene is TRBJ1-1, the V gene TRBV27, with 7 nucleotides matching TRBD1. The CDR3 loop spans 16 amino acids. The germline V gene encodes CDR1 MNHEY and CDR2 SMNVEV (reference sequence). V was clipped by 5 bases and J by 3 bases; unmatched bases: 12. The CDR3 nucleotides are TGTGCCAGCAGTCCCAGGACAGGCGCAATTTACACTGAAGCTTTCTTT. Protein: CASSPRTGAIYTEAFF.

This clonotype turned up a few times. This chain connects TRBV7-9 to TRBJ1-6; 7 bases are shared with TRBD1. The CDR3 sequence is 15 residues long. CDR1 SEHNR and CDR2 FQNEAQ come from the germline V gene (reference sequence). Trimming took 1 base from V and 6 from J; bases not matched to a gene: 3. CDR3 sequence reads: CASSLDRGGNSPLHF. The DNA for the CDR3 is TGTGCCAGCAGCTTAGACAGGGGCGGTAATTCACCCCTCCACTTT.

This clonotype was recorded only once. A much more abundant neighbour one base away suggests this may be a read error. This rearrangement joins TRBV12-3 or TRBV12-4 to TRBJ1-3; D uncertain. The CDR3 has 14 amino acids. CDR3 region: CASSLKDSGNTVYF. The CDR3 region has the DNA TGTGCCAGCAGTTTGAAGGATTCTGGAAACACCGTATATTTT.

The V and J genes are TRBV12-3 or TRBV12-4 and TRBJ1-6, with 11 nucleotides matching TRBD1. The V gene end was trimmed by 2 bases and the J gene end by 8 bases; junction bases not matched to a gene: 5. The CDR3 length is 16 residues. CDR3 nucleotides: TGTGCCAGCAGTTTACGGGACAGGGGGTTTGATTCACCCCTCCACTTT. It translates to CASSLRDRGFDSPLHF.

This clonotype was found many times. The chain combines TRBV20-1 with TRBJ2-3, with 8 bases identical to TRBD2. CDR1 is DFQATT and CDR2 is SNEGSKA in the germline V gene (reference sequence). This CDR3 has 14 amino acids. J was trimmed by 8 bases and V by 6 bases; bases with no gene match: 13. The CDR3 here is CSARTSAGGATQYF. The CDR3 region has the DNA TGCAGTGCCAGAACCTCGGCGGGGGGCGCTACGCAGTATTTT.

This clonotype was counted at least ten times. The chain joins TRBV7-2 to TRBJ2-7; TRBD1 is a possible D gene (5 bases). Trimming shortened V by 3 bases and J by 3 bases, and 12 bases separated the two germline ends. CDR1 and CDR2 from the germline V gene are SGHTA and FQGNSA. The CDR3 contains 14 residues. The CDR3 DNA follows: TGTGCCAGCAGCTTCGACAGTATCTTCTACGAGCAGTACTTC. This encodes CASSFDSIFYEQYF.